A single sample gave rise to the 2 T cell receptor beta chains below, sequenced in a study of blood T cell repertoires in COVID-19. TCRdb's table, derived via immunoSEQ multiplex PCR, lists solely in-frame clones and lacks some. Among 300,000 to 400,000 clones, about 93% were seen once, and the ten largest hold roughly 3.3%. Material: peripheral blood. The receptor source for this set is a woman under 30 who had recovered from COVID-19.

The V gene is TRBV28, the J gene TRBJ1-4; 9 bases match TRBD1. The trim removed 6 bases at V and 4 bases at J, leaving 3 bases unmatched. The germline gives CDR1 MDHEN, CDR2 SYDVKM. This CDR3 comprises 14 residues. The CDR3 spells CASRTGGFNEKLFF. In nucleotides, the CDR3 is TGTGCCAGCAGGACAGGGGGGTTTAATGAAAAACTGTTTTTT. The full variable domain, completed using reference TRBV28 and TRBJ1-4, is DVKVTQSSRYLVKRTGEKVFLECVQDMDHENMFWYRQDPGLGLRLIYFSYDVKMKEKGDIPEGYSVSREKKERFSLILESASTNQTSMYLCASRTGGFNEKLFFGSGTQLSVL.

V and J are TRBV4-3 and TRBJ1-2, with D unclear. The germline CDR1 and CDR2 sequences are LGHNA and YSLEER. There are 15 residues in the CDR3. V was clipped by 0 bases and J by 0 bases, with 8 bases between them. The CDR3 DNA reads TGCGCCAGCAGCCAAGAAAGAGTTTCTAACTATGGCTACACCTTC. It translates to CASSQERVSNYGYTF.